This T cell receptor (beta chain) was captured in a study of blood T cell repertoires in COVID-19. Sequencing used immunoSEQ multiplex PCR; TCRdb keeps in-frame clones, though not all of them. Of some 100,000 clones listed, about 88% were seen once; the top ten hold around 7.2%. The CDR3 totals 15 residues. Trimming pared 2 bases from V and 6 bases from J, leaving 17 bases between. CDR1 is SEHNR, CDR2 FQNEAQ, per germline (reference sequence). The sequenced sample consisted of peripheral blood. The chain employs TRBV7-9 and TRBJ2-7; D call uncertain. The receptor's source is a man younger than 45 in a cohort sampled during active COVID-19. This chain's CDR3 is CASSLSPLTEREQYF. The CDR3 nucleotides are TGTGCCAGCAGCTTATCGCCCCTCACCGAGCGCGAGCAGTACTTC.